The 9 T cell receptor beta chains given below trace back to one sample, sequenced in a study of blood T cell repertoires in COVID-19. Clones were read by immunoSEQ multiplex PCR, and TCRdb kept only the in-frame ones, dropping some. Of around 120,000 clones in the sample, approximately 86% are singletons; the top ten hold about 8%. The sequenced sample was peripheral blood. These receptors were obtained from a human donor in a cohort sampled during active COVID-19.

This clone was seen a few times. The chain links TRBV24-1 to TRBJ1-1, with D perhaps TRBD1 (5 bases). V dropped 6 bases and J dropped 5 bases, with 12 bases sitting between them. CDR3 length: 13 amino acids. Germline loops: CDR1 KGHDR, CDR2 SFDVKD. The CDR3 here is CATSSNRGTEAFF. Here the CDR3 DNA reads TGTGCCACCAGTTCTAATCGGGGGACTGAAGCTTTCTTT.

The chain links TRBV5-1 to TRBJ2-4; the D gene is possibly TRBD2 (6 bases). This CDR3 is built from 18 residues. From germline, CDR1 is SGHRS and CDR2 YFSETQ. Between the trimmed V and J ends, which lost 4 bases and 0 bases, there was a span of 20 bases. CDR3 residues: CASSAQLRDSIAKNIQYF. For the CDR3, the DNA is TGCGCCAGCAGCGCACAATTACGGGACTCCATAGCCAAAAACATTCAGTACTTC.

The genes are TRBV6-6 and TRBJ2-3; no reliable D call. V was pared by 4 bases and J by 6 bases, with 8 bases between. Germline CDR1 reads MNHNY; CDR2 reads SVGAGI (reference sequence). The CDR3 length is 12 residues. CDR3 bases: TGTGCCAGCAGTTCCCCTCCCGATACGCAGTATTTT. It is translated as CASSSPPDTQYF.

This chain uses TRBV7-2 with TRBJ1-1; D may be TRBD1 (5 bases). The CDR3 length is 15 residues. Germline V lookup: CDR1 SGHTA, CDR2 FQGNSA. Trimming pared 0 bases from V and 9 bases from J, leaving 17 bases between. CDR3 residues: CASSLAPSGGMKAFF. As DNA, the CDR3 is TGTGCCAGCAGCTTAGCCCCATCGGGGGGGATGAAAGCTTTCTTT.

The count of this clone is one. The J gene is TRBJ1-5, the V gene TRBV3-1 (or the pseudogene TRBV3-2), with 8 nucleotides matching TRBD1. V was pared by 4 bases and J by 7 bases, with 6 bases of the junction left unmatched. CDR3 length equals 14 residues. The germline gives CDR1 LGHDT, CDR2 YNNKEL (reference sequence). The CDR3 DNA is TGTGCCAGCAGCCTTGGACAGGGTGGACAGCCCCAGCATTTT. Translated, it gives CASSLGQGGQPQHF.

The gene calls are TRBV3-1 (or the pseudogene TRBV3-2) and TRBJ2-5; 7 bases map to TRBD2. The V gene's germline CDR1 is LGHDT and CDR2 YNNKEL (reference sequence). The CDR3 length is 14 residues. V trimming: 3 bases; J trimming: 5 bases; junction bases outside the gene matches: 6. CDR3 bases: TGTGCCAGCAGCCAGGGGGGGACTACGGAGACCCAGTACTTC. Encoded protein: CASSQGGTTETQYF.

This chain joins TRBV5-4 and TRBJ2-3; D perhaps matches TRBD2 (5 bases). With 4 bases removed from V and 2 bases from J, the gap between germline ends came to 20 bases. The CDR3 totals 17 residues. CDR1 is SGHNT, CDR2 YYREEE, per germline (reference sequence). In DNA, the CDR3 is TGTGCCAGCAGCCGCCCTTTAGGTGACTACATCACAGATACGCAGTATTTT. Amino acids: CASSRPLGDYITDTQYF.

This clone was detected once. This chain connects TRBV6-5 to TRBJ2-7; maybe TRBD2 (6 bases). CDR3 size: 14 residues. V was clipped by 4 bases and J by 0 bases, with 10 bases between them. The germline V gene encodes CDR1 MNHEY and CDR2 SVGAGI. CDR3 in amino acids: CASSSAGSSYEQYF. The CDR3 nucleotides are TGTGCCAGCAGTTCCGCGGGGAGCTCCTACGAGCAGTACTTC.

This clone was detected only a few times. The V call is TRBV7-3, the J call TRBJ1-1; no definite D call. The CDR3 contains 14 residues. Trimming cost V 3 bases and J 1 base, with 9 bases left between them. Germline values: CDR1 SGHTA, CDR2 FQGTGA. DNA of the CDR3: TGTGCCAGCAGCTTTTCAGCAGGGAACACTGAAGCTTTCTTT. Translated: CASSFSAGNTEAFF. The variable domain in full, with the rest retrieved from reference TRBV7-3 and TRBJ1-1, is GAGVSQTPSNKVTEKGKYVELRCDPISGHTALYWYRQSLGQGPEFLIYFQGTGAADDSGLPNDRFFAVRPEGSVSTLKIQRTERGDSAVYLCASSFSAGNTEAFFGQGTRLTVV.